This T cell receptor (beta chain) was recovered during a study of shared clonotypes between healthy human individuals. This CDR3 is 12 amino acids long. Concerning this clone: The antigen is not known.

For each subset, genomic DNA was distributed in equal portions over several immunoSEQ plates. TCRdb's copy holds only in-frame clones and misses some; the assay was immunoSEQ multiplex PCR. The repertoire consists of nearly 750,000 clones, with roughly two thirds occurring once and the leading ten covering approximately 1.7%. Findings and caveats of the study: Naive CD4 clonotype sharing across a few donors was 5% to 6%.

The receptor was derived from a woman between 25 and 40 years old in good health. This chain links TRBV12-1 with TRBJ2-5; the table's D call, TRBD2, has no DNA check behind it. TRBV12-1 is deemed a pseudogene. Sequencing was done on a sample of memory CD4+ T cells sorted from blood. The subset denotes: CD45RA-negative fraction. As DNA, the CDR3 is TGTGCCAGCAGCCTCCACGGGGAGACCCAGTACTTC. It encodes CASSLHGETQYF.